These 18 T cell receptor beta chains came from one sample sequenced in a study of cytomegalovirus exposure and HLA in healthy donors. Vbeta (60) and Jbeta (13) primers were used in the PCR. Assay: immunoSEQ multiplex PCR; the TCRdb copy retains only in-frame clones and omits some. This sample yields roughly 190,000 clones, of which around 79% are seen a single time; 1.6% belongs to the top ten. Sequenced sample: PBMCs. The receptors shown here come from a woman between 18 and 29 years old in good health and CMV-seronegative.

The V and J genes are TRBV18 and TRBJ2-5; D might be TRBD2 (5 bases). Between the trimmed V and J ends, which lost 2 bases and 5 bases, there was a span of 9 bases. The germline gives CDR1 KGHSH, CDR2 LQKENI. CDR3 length equals 13 residues. CDR3 in DNA: TGTGCCAGCTCACCAGGGGAGAGCGAGACCCAGTACTTC. It is translated as CASSPGESETQYF.

The chain joins TRBV25-1 to TRBJ2-3; D remains unclear. The V gene lost 3 bases and the J gene lost 0 bases, with 7 bases spanning the gap. From germline, CDR1 is MGHDK and CDR2 SYGVNS. This CDR3 contains 14 residues. The CDR3 DNA reads as TGTGCCAGCAGTGACGCGGCTAGCACAGATACGCAGTATTTT. Its protein product is CASSDAASTDTQYF.

J is TRBJ1-2 and V is TRBV9; D gene unclear. Trimming stripped 0 bases from V and 7 bases from J, with 7 bases between. This CDR3 spans 12 amino acids. Germline CDR1 is SGDLS and CDR2 is YYNGEE. The DNA of the CDR3 is TGTGCCAGCAGCGTAGACGGTGTTGGCTACACCTTC. Translation: CASSVDGVGYTF.

To note about this clone: The same CDR3 also results from other DNA sequences found in this sample. The chain carries TRBV7-9 and TRBJ1-5; 8 bases map to TRBD1. The germline CDR1 and CDR2 sequences are SEHNR and FQNEAQ (reference sequence). The V gene end was trimmed by 3 bases and the J gene end by 5 bases; junction bases not matched to a gene: 9. This CDR3 comprises 16 residues. In DNA, the CDR3 is TGTGCCAGCAGCTTGACCCGGACAGGGAGGGATCAGCCCCAGCATTTT. It encodes CASSLTRTGRDQPQHF.

The rearrangement uses TRBV5-6 and TRBJ2-7, with 7 bases aligning to TRBD1. Germline CDR1 and CDR2: SGHDT and YYEEEE. The V gene end was trimmed by 6 bases and the J gene end by 2 bases; junction bases not matched to a gene: 8. The CDR3 totals 14 residues. The CDR3, as DNA: TGTGCCAGCACCGAGGGGCAGGGGGCCTACGAGCAGTACTTC. Protein sequence: CASTEGQGAYEQYF.

This clone was seen a single time. This chain links TRBV6-5 with TRBJ1-5, with D perhaps TRBD1 (5 bases). The CDR3 loop spans 12 amino acids. In germline, CDR1 is MNHEY, CDR2 SVGAGI. V was clipped by 8 bases and J by 4 bases, with 9 bases between them. The CDR3 DNA is TGTGCCAGCTGGGGGGGAAATCAGCCCCAGCATTTT. This encodes CASWGGNQPQHF.

This clone was counted a single time. The chain joins TRBV30 to TRBJ2-2, with D maybe TRBD2 (5 bases). V shed 4 bases and J shed 6 bases, with 9 bases lying between them. The CDR3 is made up of 12 amino acids. CDR1 is GTSNPN and CDR2 is SVGIG in the germline V gene (reference sequence). The CDR3 nucleotides read TGTGCCTGGACCCCCGGGGCCGGGGAGCTGTTTTTT. Its protein product is CAWTPGAGELFF.

This chain uses TRBV28 with TRBJ1-5, with 10 nucleotides matching TRBD1. The CDR3 has 16 amino acids. V lost 5 bases and J lost 7; bases outside the gene matches: 11. Germline loops: CDR1 MDHEN, CDR2 SYDVKM. The CDR3, as DNA: TGTGCCAGCAGTCCCGACCTGACAGGGGGCGGGCAGCCCCAGCATTTT. Its translation is CASSPDLTGGGQPQHF.

The CDR3 nucleotides read TGTGCCAGCAGCTTACCTACAGGGCAGAAGTCAGAGGCTTTCTTT. Encoded protein: CASSLPTGQKSEAFF. The V and J genes are TRBV11-2 and TRBJ1-1; possibly TRBD1 for D (6 bases). CDR1 is SGHAT and CDR2 is FQNNGV in the germline V gene. This CDR3 has 15 residues. Trimming pared 2 bases from V and 11 bases from J, leaving 21 bases between.

In its sample, this clone was seen once. The chain has TRBV15 and TRBJ2-7; 12 bases are shared with TRBD2. The CDR3 is 15 residues long. V was clipped by 5 bases and J by 5 bases; unmatched bases: 7. Germline V CDR1 and CDR2: LNHNV, YYDKDF (reference sequence). CDR3 nucleotides: TGTGCCACCAGCTCCCAAAGACTAGCGGGAGACGAGCAGTACTTC. It encodes CATSSQRLAGDEQYF.

The chain carries TRBV18 and TRBJ2-2, with D possibly being TRBD1 (6 bases). The CDR3 loop spans 13 amino acids. V was clipped by 4 bases and J by 5 bases, with 8 bases between them. Germline CDR1 reads KGHSH; CDR2 reads LQKENI. The CDR3 nucleotides are TGTGCCAGCTCACAAACAGGGACCGGGGAGCTGTTTTTT. It codes for CASSQTGTGELFF.

The chain recombines TRBV7-9 with TRBJ1-5; 9 bases are shared with TRBD1. The CDR3 runs 19 residues. Germline CDR1 reads SEHNR; CDR2 reads FQNEAQ (reference sequence). Germline trimming cut 1 base from V and 7 bases from J; bases unmatched to any gene: 17. The CDR3: CASSLGGASTGGRRQPQHF. The CDR3 DNA sequence: TGTGCCAGCAGCTTAGGAGGAGCCTCGACAGGGGGTCGGAGACAGCCCCAGCATTTT.

The chain couples TRBV4-1 to TRBJ1-2, with TRBD1 matching over 10 bases. CDR1 is MGHRA, CDR2 YSYEKL, per germline. V gave up 4 bases and J gave up 2 bases; unmatched junction bases: 1. The CDR3 spans 14 residues. The CDR3 protein is CASSRDRGNYGYTF. CDR3 DNA: TGCGCCAGCAGCCGGGACAGGGGAAACTATGGCTACACCTTC.

The V gene is TRBV6-5, the J gene TRBJ2-7; 8 bases agree with TRBD1. The V segment lost 5 bases and the J segment 2 bases; nucleotides outside the gene matches: 5. In germline, CDR1 is MNHEY, CDR2 SVGAGI. The length of the CDR3 is 14 residues. CDR3 in amino acids: CASSLRDRTYEQYF. CDR3 coding DNA: TGTGCCAGCAGTCTCCGGGACAGGACCTACGAGCAGTACTTC.

This chain connects TRBV6-5 to TRBJ1-3; D is unclear. Germline lookup yields CDR1 MNHEY and CDR2 SVGAGI. This CDR3 contains 11 residues. V lost 7 bases to trimming and J lost 4 bases, with 5 bases between them. The CDR3 region is CASTRGNTIYF. The DNA of the CDR3 is TGTGCCAGCACCCGGGGAAACACCATATATTTT.

The chain employs TRBV30 and TRBJ1-2, with 11 bases lining up with TRBD1. V lost 4 bases, J lost 7 bases, and 5 bases stayed unmatched. Per germline, CDR1 GTSNPN and CDR2 SVGIG (reference sequence). The CDR3 length is 13 residues. This chain's CDR3 is CAWNGQGASGYTF. CDR3 nucleotide sequence: TGTGCCTGGAACGGACAGGGGGCAAGTGGCTACACCTTC.

This clone was picked up a small number of times. The CDR3 region is CASSSTGATNEKLFF. The CDR3 nucleotides read TGTGCCAGCAGTTCCACAGGCGCAACTAATGAAAAACTGTTTTTT. V and J are TRBV28 and TRBJ1-4, with D possibly matching TRBD1 (5 bases). CDR1 and CDR2 from the germline V gene are MDHEN and SYDVKM. The CDR3 covers 15 residues. Trimming removed 4 bases from V and 0 bases from J, with 9 bases in between.

Only a few counts were recorded for this clone. The chain uses TRBV7-2 and TRBJ1-5; tentative D call: TRBD1 (5 bases). CDR1 is SGHTA, CDR2 FQGNSA, per germline. The V gene lost 2 bases and the J gene lost 5 bases, with 13 bases spanning the gap. This CDR3 region has 15 residues. The CDR3 loop reads CASSLSTQGYQPQHF. The CDR3 DNA reads TGTGCCAGCAGCTTAAGCACCCAGGGCTATCAGCCCCAGCATTTT.